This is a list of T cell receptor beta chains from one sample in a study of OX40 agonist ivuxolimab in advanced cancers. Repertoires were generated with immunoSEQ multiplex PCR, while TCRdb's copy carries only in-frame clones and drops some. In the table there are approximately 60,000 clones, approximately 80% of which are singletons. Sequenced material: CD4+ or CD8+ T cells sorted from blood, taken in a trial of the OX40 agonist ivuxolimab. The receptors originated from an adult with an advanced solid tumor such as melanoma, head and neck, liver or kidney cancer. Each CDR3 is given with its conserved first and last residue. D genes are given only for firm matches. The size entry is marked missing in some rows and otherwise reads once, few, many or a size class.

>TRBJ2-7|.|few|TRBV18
TGTGCCAGCTTGCAGACACCCTCGGGCGAGCAGTACTTC
CASLQTPSGEQYF
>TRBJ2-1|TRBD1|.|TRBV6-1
TGTGCCAGCAGTGAAGCGTCCAGGGGGTTTTTTGACTCCTACAATGAGCAGTTCTTC
CASSEASRGFFDSYNEQFF
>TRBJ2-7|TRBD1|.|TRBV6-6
TGTGCCAGCAGATATACAGGGGTCGGGTCCTACGAGCAGTACTTC
CASRYTGVGSYEQYF
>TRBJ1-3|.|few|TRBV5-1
TGCGCCAGCAGCTTTGATCAGGGAGGAGGAAACACCATATATTTT
CASSFDQGGGNTIYF
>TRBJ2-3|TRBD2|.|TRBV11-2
TGTGCCAGCAGCTTAGGGGGAGGGGTTGGGACAGATACGCAGTATTTT
CASSLGGGVGTDTQYF
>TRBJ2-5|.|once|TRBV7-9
TGTGCCAGCAGCTTAAGGGGTGTACGGCTAGTGGGGCGGGAGACCCAGTACTTC
CASSLRGVRLVGRETQYF
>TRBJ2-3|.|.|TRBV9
TGTGCCAGCAGCGTAAGGGGTAGCGGAGATTACACAGATACGCAGTATTTT
CASSVRGSGDYTDTQYF
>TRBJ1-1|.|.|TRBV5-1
TGCGCCAGCAGCTTAGAGGGGCAGAACACTGAAGCTTTCTTT
CASSLEGQNTEAFF
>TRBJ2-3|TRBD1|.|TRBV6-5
TGTGCCAGCAGTTGGTCCGGGACAGCTAGCACAGATACGCAGTATTTT
CASSWSGTASTDTQYF
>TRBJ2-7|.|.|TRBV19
TGTGCCAGTAGTTGGGGGGACCGGTACGAGCAGTACTTC
CASSWGDRYEQYF
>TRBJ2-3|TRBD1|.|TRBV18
TGTGCCAGCTCCATCGGACAGGGAAGGAATACGCAGTATTTT
CASSIGQGRNTQYF
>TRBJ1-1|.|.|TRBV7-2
TGTGCCAGCAGCTTAGTTCAACCGGGCGTGGGTGAAGCTTTCTTT
CASSLVQPGVGEAFF
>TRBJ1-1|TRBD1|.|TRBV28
TGTGCCAGCAGCCCCGGGACAGGGGGAATTGGTTTCTTT
CASSPGTGGIGFF
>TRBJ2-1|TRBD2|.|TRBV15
TGTGCCACCAGCAGAATGAGCGGGAGTGTGGTTGAGCAGTTCTTC
CATSRMSGSVVEQFF
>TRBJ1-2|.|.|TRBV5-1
TGCGCCAGCAGCTTGGGGCAGGGTGATGGCTACACCTTC
CASSLGQGDGYTF
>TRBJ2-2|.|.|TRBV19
TGTGCCAGTAGTAGGGACTCGCTGACGAACACCGGGGAGCTGTTTTTT
CASSRDSLTNTGELFF
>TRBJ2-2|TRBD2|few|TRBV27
TGTGCCAGCACCCACCGGACTAGCGGGGGCCGCAACCCCTACACCGGGGAGCTGTTTTTT
CASTHRTSGGRNPYTGELFF
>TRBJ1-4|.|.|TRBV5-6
TGTGCCAGCAGCTTATTCAGATTTAATGAAAAACTGTTTTTT
CASSLFRFNEKLFF
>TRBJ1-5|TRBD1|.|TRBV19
TGTGCCAGTAGCCCGAAAGACAGGGTCTATAGCAATCAGCCCCAGCATTTT
CASSPKDRVYSNQPQHF
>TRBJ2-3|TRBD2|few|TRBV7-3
TGTGCCAGCAGCTTAATGCTAGCGGGAGGACGAGATACGCAGTATTTT
CASSLMLAGGRDTQYF
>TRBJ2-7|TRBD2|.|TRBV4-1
TGCGCCAGCAGCTCCTTATGGGCGGGAGAATCCTACGAGCAGTACTTC
CASSSLWAGESYEQYF
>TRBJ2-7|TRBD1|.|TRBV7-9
TGTGCCAGCAGGGGACAGGGCAGCTCCTACGAGCAGTACTTC
CASRGQGSSYEQYF
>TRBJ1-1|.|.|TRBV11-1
TGTGCCAGCAGCTCAAACAGGTTGAACACTGAAGCTTTCTTT
CASSSNRLNTEAFF
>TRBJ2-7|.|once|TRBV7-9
TGTGCCAGCAGCGTGAACTACGAGCAGTACTTC
CASSVNYEQYF
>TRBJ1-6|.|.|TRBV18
TGTGCCAGCTCGCCCTTGGCGGTTAACACTGGCAACGATAATTCACCCCTCCACTTT
CASSPLAVNTGNDNSPLHF
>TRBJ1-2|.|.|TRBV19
TGTGCCAGTAGTTCCAAGGACAGTCATGGCTACACCTTC
CASSSKDSHGYTF
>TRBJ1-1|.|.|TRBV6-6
TGTGCCAGCACCTTCCCTGGACAGATGAACACTGAAGCTTTCTTT
CASTFPGQMNTEAFF
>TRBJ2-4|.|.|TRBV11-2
TGTGCCAGCAGCCCCCGAGGGGGGCTAGCCAAAAACATTCAGTACTTC
CASSPRGGLAKNIQYF
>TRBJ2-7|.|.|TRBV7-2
TGTGCCAGCAGCTGGGGACTGACCCCCCACTTC
CASSWGLTPHF
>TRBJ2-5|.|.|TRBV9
TGTGCCAGCAGCGTAGGCAGGGGATTAGAGACCCAGTACTTC
CASSVGRGLETQYF
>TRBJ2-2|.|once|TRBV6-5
TGTGCCAGCAGTTCCACAGCGAACACCGGGGAGCTGTTTTTT
CASSSTANTGELFF
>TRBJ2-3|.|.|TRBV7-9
TGTGCCAGCAGCTTAGCGAGCAACACAGATACGCAGTATTTT
CASSLASNTDTQYF
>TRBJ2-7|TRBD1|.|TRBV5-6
TGTGCCAGCAGCCCGCCGGACAGGGGAGTGGACGAGCAGTACTTC
CASSPPDRGVDEQYF
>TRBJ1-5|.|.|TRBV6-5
TGTGCCAGCAGTTACAGGACAGGCAATCAGCCCCAGCATTTT
CASSYRTGNQPQHF
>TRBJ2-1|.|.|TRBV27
TGTGCCAGCAGTTTATCGGGCCGGGGGTACAATGAGCAGTTCTTC
CASSLSGRGYNEQFF
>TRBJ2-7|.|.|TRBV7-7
TGTGCTAGCAGCCAGGGACAATCCTACGAGCAGTACTTC
CASSQGQSYEQYF
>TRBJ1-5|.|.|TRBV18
TGTGCCAGCTCACCAGGTAGCAATCAGCCCCAGCATTTT
CASSPGSNQPQHF
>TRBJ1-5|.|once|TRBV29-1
TGCAGCGTTGCCCTCGGGAATAGCAATCAGCCCCAGCATTTT
CSVALGNSNQPQHF
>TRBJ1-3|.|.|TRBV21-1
TGTGCCAGCATCGAAACAGGGACCGCTGGAAACACCATATATTTT
CASIETGTAGNTIYF
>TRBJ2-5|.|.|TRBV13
TGTGCCAGCAGCTTGGAGGGTCTGTACCAAGAGACCCAGTACTTC
CASSLEGLYQETQYF
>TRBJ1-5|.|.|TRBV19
TGTGCCAGTAGTATAGGAGGGCGCGGGAGTCAGCCCCAGCATTTT
CASSIGGRGSQPQHF
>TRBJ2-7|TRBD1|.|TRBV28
TGTGCCAGCCCACCCGCCGGGACAGGGAGAAACGAGCAGTACTTC
CASPPAGTGRNEQYF
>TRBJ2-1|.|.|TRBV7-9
TGTGCCAGCAGCTTAGTAGCAGATGAGCAGTTCTTC
CASSLVADEQFF
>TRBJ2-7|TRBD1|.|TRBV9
TGTGCCAGCAGCGTAGGGGGTGGGACAGGGTCGTACGAGCAGTACTTC
CASSVGGGTGSYEQYF